The clone carrying this T cell receptor beta chain was observed a handful of times. Its specificity is not known. The data derive from a study of blood T cells in healthy people across ages. Study conclusions and caveats: Fewer expanded clones and more diversity marked long-lived versus aged donors.

Germline-derived CDR1 and CDR2 are MNHNS and SASEGT. Trimming left V 4 bases short and J 0 bases short, with 13 bases between. This CDR3 is 16 amino acids long. Each sample yielded at least 5.5 micrograms of PBMC total RNA. A J-beta primer mix and a sample-barcoded 5' primer were used in a second PCR of about 7 to 12 cycles. Every cDNA was tagged by a template-switch adaptor with 12 random nucleotides. MiXCR, run by TCRdb on the 5' RACE reads, gives a single entry per CDR3 protein. The table has 700,000 to 1,000,000 distinct CDR3 sequences, about 42% seen once. The clonotype was recovered from a man between 60 and 75 years old in good health. This chain uses TRBV6-1 with TRBJ2-1; D gene unclear. The sequenced material came from blood. CDR3 nucleotide sequence: TGTGCCAGCAGTGGTTACACTAATTACTCCTACAATGAGCAGTTCTTC. This encodes CASSGYTNYSYNEQFF.